A single sample gave rise to the 3 T cell receptor beta chains below, sequenced in a study of cytomegalovirus exposure and HLA in healthy donors. Measured with immunoSEQ multiplex PCR; TCRdb has only the in-frame clones, and not every one. The data contain around 130,000 clones, more than 75% of them singletons. Sequencing was performed on PBMCs. Receptors originate from a woman in her thirties in good health and CMV-seronegative.

The rearrangement uses TRBV7-2 and TRBJ1-2; the match to TRBD1 covers 10 bases. This CDR3 has 14 residues. Germline assignment: CDR1 SGHTA and CDR2 FQGNSA. Trimming at V came to 5 bases and at J to 6 bases, leaving 6 bases not matched to a gene. The CDR3 protein is CASSRPGQGNGYTF. The CDR3 DNA reads as TGTGCCAGCAGCCGCCCGGGACAGGGGAATGGCTACACCTTC.

This chain links TRBV11-3 with TRBJ1-1; 9 bases fit TRBD1. Looked up from germline, CDR1 is SGHNT and CDR2 is YENEEA. J was trimmed by 8 bases and V by 5 bases; bases with no gene match: 3. The CDR3 is 12 amino acids. In DNA, the CDR3 is TGTGCCAGCAGCCGAGGGACAGGGGAAGCTTTCTTT. Its protein is CASSRGTGEAFF.

The chain employs TRBV6-1 and TRBJ2-1; 14 nucleotides match TRBD2. Germline V gene data show CDR1 as MNHNS and CDR2 as SASEGT. J was trimmed by 3 bases and V by 0 bases; bases with no gene match: 7. The CDR3 totals 19 residues. The CDR3 sequence is CASSEALGLAGARYNEQFF. CDR3 nucleotides: TGTGCCAGCAGTGAAGCTCTGGGACTAGCGGGGGCTCGCTACAATGAGCAGTTCTTC.